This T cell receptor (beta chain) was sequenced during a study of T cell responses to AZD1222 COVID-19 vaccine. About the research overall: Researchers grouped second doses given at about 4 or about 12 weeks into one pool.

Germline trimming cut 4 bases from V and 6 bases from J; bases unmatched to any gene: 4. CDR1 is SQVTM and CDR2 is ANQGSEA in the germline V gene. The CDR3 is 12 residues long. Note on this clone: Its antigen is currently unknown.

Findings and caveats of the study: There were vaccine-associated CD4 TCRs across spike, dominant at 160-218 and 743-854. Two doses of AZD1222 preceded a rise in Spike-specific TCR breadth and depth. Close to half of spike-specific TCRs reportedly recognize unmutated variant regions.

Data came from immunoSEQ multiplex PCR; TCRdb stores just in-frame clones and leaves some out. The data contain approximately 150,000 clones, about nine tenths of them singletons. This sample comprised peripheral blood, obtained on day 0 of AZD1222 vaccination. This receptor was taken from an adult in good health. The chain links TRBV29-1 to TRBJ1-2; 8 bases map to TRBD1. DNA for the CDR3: TGCAGCGTTGTCGGGACAGGAGATGGCTACACCTTC. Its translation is CSVVGTGDGYTF. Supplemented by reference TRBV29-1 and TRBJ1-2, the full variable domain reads SAVISQKPSRDICQRGTSLTIQCQVDSQVTMMFWYRQQPGQSLTLIATANQGSEATYESGFVIDKFPISRPNLTFSTLTVSNMSPEDSSIYLCSVVGTGDGYTFGSGTRLTVV.